These 32 T cell receptor beta chains share one sample of origin, sequenced in a study of cytomegalovirus exposure and HLA in healthy donors. 60 Vbeta and 13 Jbeta primers were used in PCR. Sequenced by immunoSEQ multiplex PCR; TCRdb stores in-frame clones only, minus some. This table holds around 130,000 clones, approximately 67% found once. The sequencing sample was made of PBMCs. The receptors here all came from a man between 18 and 29 years old in good health and CMV-seronegative.

This clone was seen more than once but under ten times. This chain connects TRBV5-1 to TRBJ2-6, with D unresolved. Germline V gene sequence: CDR1 SGHRS, CDR2 YFSETQ. The V end lost 5 bases, the J end lost 0 bases, and 12 bases lay between the germline ends. This CDR3 has 16 amino acids. CDR3 protein: CASSPALSSGANVLTF. CDR3 DNA: TGCGCCAGCAGTCCCGCCTTGAGCTCTGGGGCCAACGTCCTGACTTTC.

This clone was observed a few times. DNA of the CDR3: TGTGCCAGCAGCGGTGGACAGGGGACTAAAGGAAACACCATATATTTT. Translating it yields CASSGGQGTKGNTIYF. The V gene is TRBV7-3, the J gene TRBJ1-3; 9 bases are a match to TRBD1. CDR3 length: 16 residues. The junction had 9 bases not matched to a gene; V was cut back by 5 bases and J by 4 bases. Germline CDR1 and CDR2: SGHTA and FQGTGA.

The rearrangement joins TRBV27 to TRBJ1-1; weak D call: TRBD1 (5 bases). Trimming took off 5 bases at V and 6 bases at J, with 10 bases between the two ends. The germline V gene has CDR1 MNHEY and CDR2 SMNVEV (reference sequence). The CDR3 extends over 12 amino acids. DNA of the CDR3: TGTGCCAGCAGTCTCGGGGGGGCTGAAGCTTTCTTT. Translating it yields CASSLGGAEAFF.

The chain combines TRBV10-3 with TRBJ2-5, with D maybe TRBD2 (6 bases). The germline V and J ends were trimmed by 3 bases and 11 bases, with 19 bases remaining between them. The length of the CDR3 is 14 residues. The germline V gene encodes CDR1 ENHRY and CDR2 SYGVKD. The chain's CDR3 is CAISDSSLGGEQYF. CDR3 bases: TGTGCCATCAGTGATTCCAGTCTCGGGGGTGAGCAGTACTTC.

V is TRBV28 and J is TRBJ2-5, with 8 bases aligning to TRBD2. Trimming cost V 2 bases and J 9 bases; bases outside gene matches: 11. The CDR3 consists of 15 residues. CDR1 MDHEN and CDR2 SYDVKM come from the germline V gene. CDR3 nucleotides: TGTGCCAGCAGTTTACACACTAGCGGTAGAGTGGCCCAGTACTTC. Translated, it gives CASSLHTSGRVAQYF.

The rearrangement joins TRBV29-1 to TRBJ1-2; maybe TRBD1 (6 bases). The CDR3 sequence is 12 residues long. V was pared by 5 bases and J by 3 bases, with 10 bases between. Germline assignment: CDR1 SQVTM and CDR2 ANQGSEA. The CDR3 reads CSVPGAYYGYTF. The CDR3 nucleotides are TGCAGCGTTCCAGGGGCCTACTATGGCTACACCTTC.

The chain joins TRBV28 to TRBJ1-5; D possibly corresponds to TRBD1 (6 bases). V was cut by 3 bases and J by 8 bases, with 8 bases left in between. The CDR3 is made up of 12 amino acids. Germline CDR1 and CDR2: MDHEN and SYDVKM. Written as DNA, the CDR3 is TGTGCCAGCAGTTTGGCAGGGGAGCCCCAGCATTTT. It translates to CASSLAGEPQHF. The full variable domain, its missing parts supplied by reference TRBV28 and TRBJ1-5, is DVKVTQSSRYLVKRTGEKVFLECVQDMDHENMFWYRQDPGLGLRLIYFSYDVKMKEKGDIPEGYSVSREKKERFSLILESASTNQTSMYLCASSLAGEPQHFGDGTRLSIL.

This clone has more than one count but fewer than ten. This chain joins TRBV7-2 and TRBJ1-1; TRBD1 might be the D (5 bases). The CDR3 has 14 amino acids. Germline assignment: CDR1 SGHTA and CDR2 FQGNSA. Trimming shortened V by 4 bases and J by 1 base, and 10 bases separated the two germline ends. CDR3 nucleotides: TGTGCCAGCAGCTCGCGGGGCTCGAACACTGAAGCTTTCTTT. Encoded protein: CASSSRGSNTEAFF.

The CDR3 DNA sequence: TGTGCCACCCCACGGGAGGGACGTTCAGATACGCAGTATTTT. It is translated as CATPREGRSDTQYF. V gene TRBV11-2 combines with J gene TRBJ2-3; 8 nucleotides agree with TRBD2. Germline V lookup: CDR1 SGHAT, CDR2 FQNNGV. The CDR3 has 14 amino acids. Losses at the gene ends were 10 bases for V and 4 bases for J; bases not matched to a gene: 10.

The chain recombines TRBV7-2 with TRBJ2-3; D perhaps matches TRBD2 (5 bases). V lost 1 base, J lost 0 bases, and 11 bases lay in between. Germline CDR1 and CDR2: SGHTA and FQGNSA. The length of the CDR3 is 16 residues. Written as DNA, the CDR3 is TGTGCCAGCAGCTTAGTCGGCGGGCGTAGCACAGATACGCAGTATTTT. The encoded protein is CASSLVGGRSTDTQYF.

This clone was picked up a small number of times. The chain carries TRBV19 and TRBJ1-6; D perhaps matches TRBD1 (6 bases). Germline CDR1 is LNHDA and CDR2 is SQIVND (reference sequence). This CDR3 is 13 amino acids long. The V end lost 7 bases, the J end lost 5 bases, and 9 bases lay between the germline ends. CDR3 sequence: CASKDRNNSPLHF. CDR3 DNA sequence: TGTGCCAGTAAGGACAGAAATAATTCACCCCTCCACTTT.

The gene calls are TRBV21-1 and TRBJ2-3; TRBD1, the table's D call, was not compared with the DNA. TRBV21-1 corresponds to a pseudogene. The CDR3 is 16 amino acids. CDR3 loop: CASSVTRLSSTDTQYF. Written as DNA, the CDR3 is TGTGCCAGCAGCGTAACCAGGCTTTCTAGCACAGATACGCAGTATTTT.

This CDR3 reads CATSIRVNYGYTF. CDR3 nucleotides: TGTGCCACCAGCATACGGGTTAACTATGGCTACACCTTC. The chain links TRBV15 to TRBJ1-2; D gene unclear. This CDR3 spans 13 amino acids. The germline V gene encodes CDR1 LNHNV and CDR2 YYDKDF (reference sequence). Trimming removed 4 bases from V and 1 base from J, with 7 bases in between.

V gene TRBV19 combines with J gene TRBJ2-2; TRBD2 matches at 10 bases. This CDR3 contains 14 residues. The V gene end was trimmed by 7 bases and the J gene end by 3 bases; junction bases not matched to a gene: 2. Per germline, CDR1 LNHDA and CDR2 SQIVND (reference sequence). The CDR3 region is CASNGLADTGELFF. DNA of the CDR3: TGTGCCAGTAATGGACTAGCGGACACCGGGGAGCTGTTTTTT. The full variable domain, completed using reference TRBV19 and TRBJ2-2, is DGGITQSPKYLFRKEGQNVTLSCEQNLNHDAMYWYRQDPGQGLRLIYYSQIVNDFQKGDIAEGYSVSREKKESFPLTVTSAQKNPTAFYLCASNGLADTGELFFGEGSRLTVL.

V and J are TRBV2 and TRBJ2-7, with 9 bases fitting TRBD2. CDR1 is SNHLY and CDR2 is FYNNEI in the germline V gene. This CDR3 spans 13 amino acids. V lost 7 bases and J lost 3; bases outside the gene matches: 4. In DNA, the CDR3 is TGTGCCAGCATGGCACTAGCGGGCTACGAGCAGTACTTC. Protein: CASMALAGYEQYF.

This sequence joins TRBV2 and TRBJ2-2, with 15 bases identical to TRBD2. Germline V gene data show CDR1 as SNHLY and CDR2 as FYNNEI. Germline trimming cut 6 bases from V and 8 bases from J; bases unmatched to any gene: 10. CDR3 size: 17 residues. CDR3 nucleotides: TGTGCCAGCAGCAGGACTAGCGGGAGGGCCTATATAGGGGAGCTGTTTTTT. Protein sequence: CASSRTSGRAYIGELFF.

This clone has just a few counts. CDR3: CASSEYSGTVVSEQFF. Here the CDR3 DNA reads TGTGCCAGCAGCGAGTACTCCGGGACAGTCGTTTCGGAGCAGTTCTTC. The rearrangement links TRBV9 to TRBJ2-1; 7 bases fit TRBD1. Germline V CDR1 and CDR2: SGDLS, YYNGEE. Trimming cost V 3 bases and J 10 bases; bases outside gene matches: 16. CDR3 length equals 16 residues.

The table lists this clone with a few counts. V and J are TRBV30 and TRBJ1-1; D is unresolved. Germline V gene lookup returns CDR1 GTSNPN and CDR2 SVGIG (reference sequence). The V end was cut by 3 bases, the J end by 0 bases, with 8 bases between. The CDR3 is 13 residues long. The CDR3 bases are TGTGCCTGGAGATACGGGATGAACACTGAAGCTTTCTTT. This translates into CAWRYGMNTEAFF.

The chain couples TRBV6-5 to TRBJ1-4, with TRBD1 matching over 7 bases. This CDR3 has 13 amino acids. The ends lost 5 bases at V and 4 bases at J; junction bases unmatched: 1. Germline V gene lookup returns CDR1 MNHEY and CDR2 SVGAGI. The CDR3 DNA follows: TGTGCCAGCAGTGACAGGGATAATGAAAAACTGTTTTTT. Translation: CASSDRDNEKLFF.

This clone was found a few times. The chain combines TRBV28 with TRBJ1-1, with 9 bases lining up with TRBD1. CDR1 and CDR2 (germline): MDHEN, SYDVKM. This CDR3 is built from 15 residues. J was trimmed by 5 bases and V by 5 bases; bases with no gene match: 9. The CDR3 loop reads CASSPGTGFPTEAFF. CDR3 nucleotide sequence: TGTGCCAGCAGTCCCGGGACAGGGTTCCCGACTGAAGCTTTCTTT.

The chain recombines TRBV27 with TRBJ1-6; 9 nucleotides match TRBD1. V lost 6 bases to trimming and J lost 0 bases; unmatched junction nucleotides: 12. The V gene's germline CDR1 is MNHEY and CDR2 SMNVEV (reference sequence). The CDR3 has 19 amino acids. The CDR3 spells CASSRETGGTFSYNSPLHF. In DNA, the CDR3 is TGTGCCAGCAGCCGTGAGACAGGGGGGACATTCTCCTATAATTCACCCCTCCACTTT.

The chain employs TRBV4-2 and TRBJ2-1; 10 positions agree with TRBD2. Germline loops: CDR1 LGHNA, CDR2 YNFKEQ. The J segment lost 2 bases and the V segment lost 0 bases, leaving 10 bases of the junction unmatched. The CDR3 totals 19 residues. Here the CDR3 reads CASSQEGTSGNPAYNEQFF. DNA of the CDR3: TGTGCCAGCAGCCAAGAGGGAACTAGCGGGAACCCCGCCTACAATGAGCAGTTCTTC.

The chain recombines TRBV6-5 with TRBJ2-2; TRBD2 matches 7 bases. This CDR3 is 13 amino acids long. J gave up 7 bases and V 1 base, and 0 bases lay outside the gene matches. The V gene's germline CDR1 is MNHEY and CDR2 SVGAGI. The CDR3: CASSYWTSGELFF. The CDR3 DNA reads TGTGCCAGCAGTTACTGGACTAGCGGGGAGCTGTTTTTT.

CDR3: CASRPEGGTEAFF. The DNA of the CDR3 is TGTGCCAGCAGGCCCGAAGGGGGCACTGAAGCTTTCTTT. The chain joins TRBV7-9 to TRBJ1-1, with a tentative D call TRBD1 (6 bases). Deletions cut 6 bases from V and 4 bases from J, with 12 bases between. Germline loops: CDR1 SEHNR, CDR2 FQNEAQ (reference sequence). The CDR3 sequence is 13 residues long.

In DNA, the CDR3 is TGTGCCAGCAGCTTCGCGATTGTGCTCTCGAGCGGGAGGGCCTACAATGAGCAGTTCTTC. Protein product: CASSFAIVLSSGRAYNEQFF. The V gene is TRBV13, the J gene TRBJ2-1; 10 nucleotides line up with TRBD2. The CDR3 extends over 20 amino acids. Trimming cost V 3 bases and J 2 bases; bases outside gene matches: 16. CDR1 is PRHDT and CDR2 is FYEKMQ in the germline V gene (reference sequence). The full variable domain, in which reference TRBV13 and TRBJ2-1 provide the parts outside the CDR3, is AAGVIQSPRHLIKEKRETATLKCYPIPRHDTVYWYQQGPGQDPQFLISFYEKMQSDKGSIPDRFSAQQFSDYHSELNMSSLELGDSALYFCASSFAIVLSSGRAYNEQFFGPGTRLTVL.

The chain uses TRBV27 and TRBJ2-7; D is ambiguous. The CDR3 sequence is 12 residues long. In germline, CDR1 is MNHEY, CDR2 SMNVEV (reference sequence). V was shortened by 6 bases and J by 2 bases, with 8 bases between the two germline ends. Written as DNA, the CDR3 is TGTGCCAGCAGGAACCTAGCCTACGAGCAGTACTTC. It codes for CASRNLAYEQYF.

This clone was detected only a few times. The chain carries TRBV7-9 and TRBJ1-5, with D perhaps matching TRBD1 (5 bases). V lost 10 bases, J lost 0 bases, and 13 bases lay in between. The CDR3 is 14 residues long. Germline V gives CDR1 SEHNR, CDR2 FQNEAQ (reference sequence). DNA for the CDR3: TGTGCCACCTCCCAGGGCGGTAGCAATCAGCCCCAGCATTTT. Translating gives CATSQGGSNQPQHF.

The chain links TRBV28 to TRBJ2-1; a weak D match, TRBD1 (5 bases). Germline V gene lookup returns CDR1 MDHEN and CDR2 SYDVKM. V gave up 6 bases and J gave up 10 bases, with 10 bases separating them. The CDR3 covers 11 residues. The CDR3 protein is CASSAGFEQFF. CDR3 DNA sequence: TGTGCCAGCAGCGCAGGGTTCGAGCAGTTCTTC.

Comment on this clone: The conserved final phenylalanine or tryptophan is absent from the CDR3, which likely points to a read error. The rearrangement joins TRBV29-1 to TRBJ1-2, with 7 bases that match TRBD1. The CDR3 sequence is 15 residues long. Trimming removed 7 bases from V and 0 bases from J; junction bases left unmatched: 11. Per germline, CDR1 SQVTM and CDR2 ANQGSEA. This CDR3 is CSADPTGTANYGYTL. The CDR3 region has the DNA TGCAGCGCCGACCCAACAGGGACAGCTAACTATGGCTACACCCTC.

The chain employs TRBV19 and TRBJ1-1; possibly TRBD1 for D (6 bases). Germline values: CDR1 LNHDA, CDR2 SQIVND (reference sequence). V was cut by 6 bases and J by 11 bases, with 16 bases left in between. The CDR3 is 12 amino acids. CDR3 nucleotide sequence: TGTGCCAGTAGGCAAATCGGGCAGGGGGCTTTCTTT. Translation gives CASRQIGQGAFF.

This chain links TRBV5-1 with TRBJ2-2; D remains ambiguous. Trimming cost V 5 bases and J 7 bases, with 12 bases left between them. The CDR3 has 13 residues. Germline V gene lookup returns CDR1 SGHRS and CDR2 YFSETQ. The chain's CDR3 is CASSPTVDGELFF. CDR3 coding DNA: TGCGCCAGCAGTCCCACAGTGGACGGGGAGCTGTTTTTT. The entire variable domain, with the rest obtained from reference TRBV5-1 and TRBJ2-2, is as follows: KAGVTQTPRYLIKTRGQQVTLSCSPISGHRSVSWYQQTPGQGLQFLFEYFSETQRNKGNFPGRFSGRQFSNSRSEMNVSTLELGDSALYLCASSPTVDGELFFGEGSRLTVL.

The chain recombines TRBV19 with TRBJ1-1, with 9 bases identical to TRBD1. The germline V gene encodes CDR1 LNHDA and CDR2 SQIVND (reference sequence). CDR3 length equals 14 residues. V gave up 6 bases and J gave up 6 bases; unmatched junction bases: 8. CDR3 DNA sequence: TGTGCCAGTAGGGCTGCGGGACAGGGCTCTGAAGCTTTCTTT. This codes for CASRAAGQGSEAFF.